These 30 T cell receptor beta chains were sequenced from one sample in a study of shared clonotypes between healthy human individuals. Only in-frame clones appear in the TCRdb table, and some are missing; sequencing was by immunoSEQ multiplex PCR. The data hold over a million clones, with around 76% observed a single time. Sequencing was carried out using memory CD4+ T cells sorted from blood. Subset in this sample: CD45RA-negative fraction. The receptor source for this set is a young man in good health.

As to this clone: The identical CDR3 is also encoded by other nucleotide sequences in the sample. V and J are TRBV7-6 and TRBJ1-3; no definite D call. Trimming removed 1 base at V and 2 bases at J, with 12 bases between. This CDR3 is 16 amino acids long. Per germline, CDR1 SGHVS and CDR2 FNYEAQ. In DNA form, the CDR3 reads TGTGCCAGCAGCTTAGGACAAGGCCTAACTGGAAACACCATATATTTT. Protein sequence: CASSLGQGLTGNTIYF.

This chain joins TRBV7-8 and TRBJ2-5; D call uncertain. The CDR3 runs to 14 residues. Germline loops: CDR1 SGHVS, CDR2 FQNEAQ. Trimming took off 1 base at V and 1 base at J, with 7 bases between the two ends. CDR3 region: CASSLVHSQETQYF. Written as DNA, the CDR3 is TGTGCCAGCAGCTTAGTCCACTCCCAAGAGACCCAGTACTTC.

The rearrangement joins TRBV2 to TRBJ2-2; TRBD2 matches at 15 bases. Germline-derived CDR1 and CDR2 are SNHLY and FYNNEI. This CDR3 region has 17 residues. Trimming at V came to 5 bases and at J to 7 bases, leaving 8 bases not matched to a gene. Here the CDR3 DNA reads TGTGCCAGCAGTTGGGGACTAGCGGGAGGAGGTAGCGGGGAGCTGTTTTTT. Protein product: CASSWGLAGGGSGELFF.

This clone was seen once. This chain links TRBV15 with TRBJ1-5, with 7 nucleotides matching TRBD1. The CDR3 is 17 amino acids. Germline CDR1 LNHNV, CDR2 YYDKDF (reference sequence). Trimming took 5 bases from V and 4 from J; bases not matched to a gene: 14. DNA of the CDR3: TGTGCCACCAGCTCCTGGGGGCGACAGGGTCGTAATCAGCCCCAGCATTTT. It codes for CATSSWGRQGRNQPQHF.

This sequence joins TRBV15 and TRBJ2-5; D is undetermined. This CDR3 spans 13 amino acids. V was shortened by 0 bases and J by 5 bases, with 7 bases between the two germline ends. CDR1 is LNHNV, CDR2 YYDKDF, per germline (reference sequence). The chain's CDR3 is CATSRDLAETQYF. CDR3 DNA: TGTGCCACCAGCAGAGATCTTGCGGAGACCCAGTACTTC.

This clone was counted a single time. The germline gene is not matched at one end of the junction; a read error may be the cause. The chain is built from TRBV5-1 and TRBJ1-2; no definite D call. This CDR3 has 14 amino acids. Germline CDR1 is SGHRS and CDR2 is YFSETQ. The CDR3 is CASSSPIGNYGYTF. In nucleotides, the CDR3 is TGTGCCAGCAGCTCCCCCATAGGTAACTATGGCTACACCTTC.

This CDR3 reads CASSPDLRETQYF. CDR3 nucleotide sequence: TGTGCCAGCAGCCCCGACTTGAGAGAGACCCAGTACTTC. The genes are TRBV11-2 and TRBJ2-5, with D hard to call. The length of the CDR3 is 13 residues. CDR1 is SGHAT and CDR2 is FQNNGV in the germline V gene. V dropped 5 bases and J dropped 4 bases, with 11 bases sitting between them.

This chain joins TRBV7-2 and TRBJ2-7, with D perhaps TRBD2 (5 bases). Germline values: CDR1 SGHTA, CDR2 FQGNSA. This CDR3 region has 14 residues. V was clipped by 1 base and J by 7 bases, with 14 bases between them. CDR3 nucleotide sequence: TGTGCCAGCAGCTTAGGGGCAGGACCGGGGGAGCAGTACTTC. Translated: CASSLGAGPGEQYF.

J is TRBJ1-3 and V is TRBV5-1, with unresolved D. The CDR3 length is 15 residues. Trimming took off 4 bases at V and 2 bases at J, with 13 bases between the two ends. Germline-derived CDR1 and CDR2 are SGHRS and YFSETQ. In nucleotides, the CDR3 is TGCGCCAGCAGCCCGCTGCCGGCTACTGGAAACACCATATATTTT. Amino acids: CASSPLPATGNTIYF.

This clone was counted ten times or more. This sequence joins TRBV10-3 and TRBJ2-3; D possibly corresponds to TRBD2 (6 bases). Germline V lookup: CDR1 ENHRY, CDR2 SYGVKD. The CDR3 consists of 15 residues. V was pared by 4 bases and J by 9 bases, with 20 bases between. CDR3 region: CAISASQPAGVTQYF. DNA for the CDR3: TGTGCCATCAGTGCAAGCCAACCAGCGGGCGTAACGCAGTATTTT.

This rearrangement joins TRBV2 to TRBJ2-7, with TRBD1 matching 9 bases. In germline, CDR1 is SNHLY, CDR2 FYNNEI. This CDR3 region has 15 residues. J lost 5 bases, V lost 2 bases, and 7 bases had no gene match. CDR3 DNA sequence: TGTGCCAGCAGTGAATCCGGACAGGGGAGGCACGAGCAGTACTTC. This sequence encodes CASSESGQGRHEQYF. Supplemented by reference TRBV2 and TRBJ2-7, the full variable domain reads EPEVTQTPSHQVTQMGQEVILRCVPISNHLYFYWYRQILGQKVEFLVSFYNNEISEKSEIFDDQFSVERPDGSNFTLKIRSTKLEDSAMYFCASSESGQGRHEQYFGPGTRLTVT.

The rearrangement joins TRBV27 to TRBJ1-2; D might be TRBD1 (5 bases). Germline CDR1 and CDR2: MNHEY and SMNVEV (reference sequence). The CDR3 sequence is 13 residues long. Trimming took 8 bases from V and 6 from J, leaving 16 bases between them. CDR3 in amino acids: CASRLGAFDGYTF. CDR3 nucleotide sequence: TGTGCCAGCCGTCTCGGGGCCTTTGATGGCTACACCTTC.

The V and J genes are TRBV5-4 and TRBJ1-2; 8 bases agree with TRBD1. This CDR3 has 15 residues. The junction had 9 bases not matched to a gene; V was cut back by 3 bases and J by 5 bases. The germline gives CDR1 SGHNT, CDR2 YYREEE (reference sequence). DNA of the CDR3: TGTGCCAGCAGCTCCGGACAGGGAAGTCGGTATGGCTACACCTTC. Translated, it gives CASSSGQGSRYGYTF.

This chain uses TRBV6-4 with TRBJ2-1; D unclear. V shed 5 bases and J shed 4 bases, with 18 bases lying between them. CDR1 is MRHNA and CDR2 is SNTAGT in the germline V gene. There are 16 residues in the CDR3. The CDR3 nucleotides read TGTGCCAGCAGTAGTTCGGGTGGTGGGGTTTACAATGAGCAGTTCTTC. This encodes CASSSSGGGVYNEQFF.

Only a few counts were recorded for this clone. The rearrangement joins TRBV30 to TRBJ2-3, with D perhaps matching TRBD1 or TRBD2 (5 bases each). Germline-derived CDR1 and CDR2 are GTSNPN and SVGIG (reference sequence). This CDR3 region has 13 residues. V shed 0 bases and J shed 4 bases, with 8 bases lying between them. DNA of the CDR3: TGTGCCTGGAGTGTACGAGGGGCAGATACGCAGTATTTT. It yields the protein CAWSVRGADTQYF.

As for this clone: At one end the junction does not follow the germline gene, possibly because of a read error. This chain joins TRBV2 and TRBJ1-2; D unresolved. The length of the CDR3 is 11 residues. Germline V gene sequence: CDR1 SNHLY, CDR2 FYNNEI. The CDR3 nucleotides read TGTGCCAGCAGGCCTATCTATGGCCACACCTTC. This sequence encodes CASRPIYGHTF.

This clone was counted between two and nine times. The V gene is TRBV30, the J gene TRBJ1-1, with no clear D. There are 12 residues in the CDR3. From germline, CDR1 is GTSNPN and CDR2 SVGIG (reference sequence). V lost 3 bases, J lost 2 bases, and 7 bases lay in between. The chain's CDR3 is CAWSMPNTEAFF. Here the CDR3 DNA reads TGTGCCTGGAGCATGCCAAACACTGAAGCTTTCTTT.

The chain employs TRBV2 and TRBJ2-6; 7 bases match TRBD1. J lost 2 bases, V lost 7 bases, and 8 bases had no gene match. Germline CDR1 is SNHLY and CDR2 is FYNNEI. The CDR3 runs 16 residues. CDR3 residues: CASIRRTGAGANVLTF. The CDR3 coding sequence is TGTGCCAGCATTCGCCGGACAGGAGCTGGGGCCAACGTCCTGACTTTC. Combining the CDR3 with reference TRBV2 and TRBJ2-6 gives the whole variable domain EPEVTQTPSHQVTQMGQEVILRCVPISNHLYFYWYRQILGQKVEFLVSFYNNEISEKSEIFDDQFSVERPDGSNFTLKIRSTKLEDSAMYFCASIRRTGAGANVLTFGAGSRLTVL.

This clone was detected once. The chain joins TRBV7-2 to TRBJ2-7; D is ambiguous. The CDR3 is 15 residues long. Germline CDR1 is SGHTA and CDR2 is FQGNSA. Trimming left V 1 base short and J 5 bases short, with 15 bases between. Here the CDR3 reads CASSLGIPGTDEQYF. The CDR3 coding sequence is TGTGCCAGCAGCTTAGGTATTCCGGGCACGGACGAGCAGTACTTC.

A single count supports this clone. The V call is TRBV5-1, the J call TRBJ1-1, with 9 bases lining up with TRBD1. This CDR3 contains 13 residues. Germline CDR1 and CDR2: SGHRS and YFSETQ. After removal of 0 bases from V and 7 bases from J, the junction contained 1 base not matched to a gene. CDR3 in DNA: TGCGCCAGCAGCTTGGGGGACAGGGTTGAAGCTTTCTTT. Translation gives CASSLGDRVEAFF.

The table lists this clone with a few counts. This chain joins TRBV19 and TRBJ2-7; 14 bases fit TRBD2. From germline, CDR1 is LNHDA and CDR2 SQIVND (reference sequence). Trimming removed 6 bases from V and 0 bases from J; junction bases left unmatched: 13. CDR3 length: 19 residues. CDR3: CASSPGLAGEGTFSYEQYF. DNA for the CDR3: TGTGCCAGTAGCCCGGGACTAGCGGGAGAGGGGACCTTCTCCTACGAGCAGTACTTC.

A few counts support this clone. V is TRBV27 and J is TRBJ2-7; 10 bases align to TRBD2. V lost 4 bases to trimming and J lost 5 bases; unmatched junction nucleotides: 5. Per the germline V gene, CDR1 is MNHEY and CDR2 is SMNVEV (reference sequence). The CDR3 is 14 amino acids. The CDR3 is CASSSPLAGHEQYF. The CDR3 bases are TGTGCCAGCAGTTCCCCACTAGCGGGGCACGAGCAGTACTTC.

On this clone itself: This sample includes further DNA sequences coding for the same CDR3. The V and J genes are TRBV27 and TRBJ1-5; D not certain. This CDR3 has 13 residues. V was clipped by 4 bases and J by 4 bases, with 8 bases between them. Germline V CDR1 and CDR2: MNHEY, SMNVEV (reference sequence). CDR3: CASSSRRNQPQHF. CDR3 DNA: TGTGCCAGCAGTTCCCGGCGAAATCAGCCCCAGCATTTT.

This clone was seen many times. V gene TRBV7-6 combines with J gene TRBJ2-1, with 10 positions matching TRBD1. The V gene end was trimmed by 5 bases and the J gene end by 0 bases; junction bases not matched to a gene: 4. CDR1 SGHVS and CDR2 FNYEAQ come from the germline V gene. This CDR3 contains 16 residues. As DNA, the CDR3 is TGTGCCAGCAGCCAGCGGGACAGGGGCTCCTACAATGAGCAGTTCTTC. Translation: CASSQRDRGSYNEQFF. Full variable domain (rest looked up from reference TRBV7-6 and TRBJ2-1): GAGVSQSPRYKVTKRGQDVALRCDPISGHVSLYWYRQALGQGPEFLTYFNYEAQQDKSGLPNDRFSAERPEGSISTLTIQRTEQRDSAMYRCASSQRDRGSYNEQFFGPGTRLTVL.

This clone showed up just a few times. The V gene is TRBV7-8, the J gene TRBJ2-7; 9 bases are shared with TRBD1. Germline V gene sequence: CDR1 SGHVS, CDR2 FQNEAQ. The J segment lost 0 bases and the V segment lost 5 bases, leaving 5 bases of the junction unmatched. This CDR3 has 15 amino acids. DNA of the CDR3: TGTGCCAGCAGCGCGGGACAGGGAAGCTCCTACGAGCAGTACTTC. Its protein product is CASSAGQGSSYEQYF.

CDR3 bases: TGCGCCAGCAGCTCAACTTCCGGGACAGCCATGACTGAAGCTTTCTTT. It specifies CASSSTSGTAMTEAFF. This rearrangement joins TRBV5-1 to TRBJ1-1; 7 bases match TRBD1. V dropped 3 bases and J dropped 5; count of bases not matched to a gene: 13. Germline values: CDR1 SGHRS, CDR2 YFSETQ. The CDR3 loop spans 16 amino acids. Complete variable domain (other parts from reference TRBV5-1 and TRBJ1-1): KAGVTQTPRYLIKTRGQQVTLSCSPISGHRSVSWYQQTPGQGLQFLFEYFSETQRNKGNFPGRFSGRQFSNSRSEMNVSTLELGDSALYLCASSSTSGTAMTEAFFGQGTRLTVV.

To note about this clone: This same CDR3 is encoded by further DNA sequences in the sample. The V gene is TRBV28, the J gene TRBJ2-1, with D possibly TRBD2 on 5 matching bases. Germline CDR1 is MDHEN and CDR2 is SYDVKM. Trimming left V 3 bases short and J 1 base short, with 7 bases between. The length of the CDR3 is 14 residues. CDR3: CASSLTGSYNEQFF. The CDR3 DNA follows: TGTGCCAGCAGTTTGACGGGATCCTACAATGAGCAGTTCTTC.

This clone was counted a single time. The rearrangement uses TRBV7-9 and TRBJ2-7; 8 bases line up with TRBD2. V gave up 4 bases and J gave up 2 bases; unmatched junction bases: 4. The CDR3 extends over 14 amino acids. Germline V gene lookup returns CDR1 SEHNR and CDR2 FQNEAQ (reference sequence). The CDR3 DNA is TGTGCCAGCAGCTCCCCGGGAGGGGCCTACGAGCAGTACTTC. Translated: CASSSPGGAYEQYF.

J is TRBJ2-1 and V is TRBV2; no reliable D call. This CDR3 comprises 13 residues. V was pared by 6 bases and J by 6 bases, with 12 bases between. Germline CDR1 reads SNHLY; CDR2 reads FYNNEI. CDR3 coding DNA: TGTGCCAGCAGGAGCCGAGCCCCCAATGAGCAGTTCTTC. Translation: CASRSRAPNEQFF.

This clone showed up just once. The chain recombines TRBV5-4 with TRBJ1-5; 7 bases are a match to TRBD1. J gave up 7 bases and V 5 bases, and 9 bases lay outside the gene matches. The germline CDR1 and CDR2 sequences are SGHNT and YYREEE (reference sequence). This CDR3 comprises 14 residues. The CDR3, as DNA: TGTGCCAGCAGTATGGAGGGGGCTGGGCAGCCCCAGCATTTT. Its translation: CASSMEGAGQPQHF.